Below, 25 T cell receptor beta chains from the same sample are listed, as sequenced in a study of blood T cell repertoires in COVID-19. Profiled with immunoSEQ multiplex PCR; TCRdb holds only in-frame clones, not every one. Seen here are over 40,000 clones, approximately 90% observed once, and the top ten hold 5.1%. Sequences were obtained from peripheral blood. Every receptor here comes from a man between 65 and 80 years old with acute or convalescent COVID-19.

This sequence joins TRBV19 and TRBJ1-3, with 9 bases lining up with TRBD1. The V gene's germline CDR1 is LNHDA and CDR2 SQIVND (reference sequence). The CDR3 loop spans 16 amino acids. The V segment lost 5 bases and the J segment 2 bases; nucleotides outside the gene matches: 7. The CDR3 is CASSPITGGPGNTIYF. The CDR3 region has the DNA TGTGCCAGTAGTCCGATTACAGGGGGCCCTGGAAACACCATATATTTT.

The CDR3 is CASSLLSRQRMGNTIYF. The CDR3 bases are TGTGCCAGCAGCCTACTTTCGAGACAGAGAATGGGAAACACCATATATTTT. V usage is TRBV11-2 and J usage is TRBJ1-3; perhaps TRBD1 as D (5 bases). Germline V CDR1 and CDR2: SGHAT, FQNNGV. V dropped 5 bases and J dropped 4 bases, with 21 bases sitting between them. The CDR3 is 17 amino acids.

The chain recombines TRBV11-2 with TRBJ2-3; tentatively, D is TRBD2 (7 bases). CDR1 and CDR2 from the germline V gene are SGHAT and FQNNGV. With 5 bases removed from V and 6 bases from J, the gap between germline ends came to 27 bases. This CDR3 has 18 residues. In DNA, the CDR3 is TGTGCCAGCAGCCCCGGAGGATTGGGGGGGGGCCTTTCGGATACGCAGTATTTT. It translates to CASSPGGLGGGLSDTQYF.

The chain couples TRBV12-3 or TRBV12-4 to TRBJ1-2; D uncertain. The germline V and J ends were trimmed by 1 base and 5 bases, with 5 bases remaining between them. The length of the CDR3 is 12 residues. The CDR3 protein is CASSLDRYGYTF. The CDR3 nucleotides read TGTGCCAGCAGTTTAGACAGATATGGCTACACCTTC.

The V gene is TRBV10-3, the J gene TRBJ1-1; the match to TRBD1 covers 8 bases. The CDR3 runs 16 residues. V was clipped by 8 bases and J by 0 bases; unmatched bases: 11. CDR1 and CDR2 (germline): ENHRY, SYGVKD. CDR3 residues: CAIRGWGQALNTEAFF. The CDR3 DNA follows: TGTGCCATCCGTGGGTGGGGACAGGCACTGAACACTGAAGCTTTCTTT.

The CDR3 bases are TGTGCCAGCAGCTTAGATTTTGGAACACAGGGCGATCAGCCCCAGCATTTT. Protein sequence: CASSLDFGTQGDQPQHF. The chain uses TRBV7-8 and TRBJ1-5; a possible D gene is TRBD1 (6 bases). Looked up from germline, CDR1 is SGHVS and CDR2 is FQNEAQ. There are 17 residues in the CDR3. The V end lost 1 base, the J end lost 5 bases, and 18 bases lay between the germline ends. The full variable domain, completed using reference TRBV7-8 and TRBJ1-5, is GAGVSQSPRYKVAKRGQDVALRCDPISGHVSLFWYQQALGQGPEFLTYFQNEAQLDKSGLPSDRFFAERPEGSVSTLKIQRTQQEDSAVYLCASSLDFGTQGDQPQHFGDGTRLSIL.

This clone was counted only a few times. CDR3 loop: CASSLGTYGTDTQYF. CDR3 coding DNA: TGCGCCAGCAGCTTGGGGACATACGGCACAGATACGCAGTATTTT. The chain combines TRBV5-1 with TRBJ2-3; possibly TRBD1 for D (5 bases). Germline V gives CDR1 SGHRS, CDR2 YFSETQ. The germline V and J ends were trimmed by 0 bases and 1 base, with 9 bases remaining between them. The CDR3 extends over 15 amino acids.

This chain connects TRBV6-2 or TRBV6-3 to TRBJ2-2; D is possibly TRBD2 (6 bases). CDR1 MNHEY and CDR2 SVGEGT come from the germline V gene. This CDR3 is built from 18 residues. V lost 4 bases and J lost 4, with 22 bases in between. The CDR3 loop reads CASSSSLIRLVPTGELFF. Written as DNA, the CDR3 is TGTGCCAGCAGTTCCTCCTTAATTCGACTAGTCCCCACCGGGGAGCTGTTTTTT.

The CDR3 bases are TGTGCCAGCAGCCAAAAGGTCTTGCGATTAGGGGGCTATAATTCACCCCTCCACTTT. This gives the protein CASSQKVLRLGGYNSPLHF. The chain combines TRBV4-2 with TRBJ1-6, with D possibly TRBD1 on 6 matching bases. V was trimmed by 2 bases and J by 3 bases, leaving 20 bases between them. This CDR3 spans 19 amino acids. Per germline, CDR1 LGHNA and CDR2 YNFKEQ.

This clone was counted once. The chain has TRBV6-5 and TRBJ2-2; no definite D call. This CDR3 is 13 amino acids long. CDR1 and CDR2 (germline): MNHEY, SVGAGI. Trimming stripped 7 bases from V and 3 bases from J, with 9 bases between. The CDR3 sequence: CASTDTDTGELFF. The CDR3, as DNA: TGTGCCAGCACCGACACCGACACCGGGGAGCTGTTTTTT.

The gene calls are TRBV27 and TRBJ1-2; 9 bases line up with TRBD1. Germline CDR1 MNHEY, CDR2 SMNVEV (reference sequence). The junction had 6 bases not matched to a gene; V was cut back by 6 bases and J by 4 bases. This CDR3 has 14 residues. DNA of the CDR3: TGTGCCAGCAGGGATCCGGGACAGGGCTATGGCTACACCTTC. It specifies CASRDPGQGYGYTF.

CDR3 in amino acids: CASSHRTDHGYTF. In nucleotides, the CDR3 is TGCGCCAGCAGCCATCGGACAGACCATGGCTACACCTTC. The V and J genes are TRBV4-3 and TRBJ1-2; a weak D match, TRBD1 (6 bases). The germline CDR1 and CDR2 sequences are LGHNA and YSLEER. V was shortened by 3 bases and J by 6 bases, with 11 bases between the two germline ends. CDR3 length: 13 amino acids.

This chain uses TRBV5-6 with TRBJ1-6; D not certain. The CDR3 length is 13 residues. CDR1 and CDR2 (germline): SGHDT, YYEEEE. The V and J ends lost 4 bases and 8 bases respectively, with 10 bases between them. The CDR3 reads CASSPEAHSPLHF. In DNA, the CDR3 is TGTGCCAGCAGCCCGGAAGCGCATTCACCCCTCCACTTT.

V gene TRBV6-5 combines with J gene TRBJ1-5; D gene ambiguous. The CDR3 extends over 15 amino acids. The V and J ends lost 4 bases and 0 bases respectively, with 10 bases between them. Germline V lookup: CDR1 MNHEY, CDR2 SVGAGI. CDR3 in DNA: TGTGCCAGCAGTTCAACATCGTATAGCAATCAGCCCCAGCATTTT. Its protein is CASSSTSYSNQPQHF.

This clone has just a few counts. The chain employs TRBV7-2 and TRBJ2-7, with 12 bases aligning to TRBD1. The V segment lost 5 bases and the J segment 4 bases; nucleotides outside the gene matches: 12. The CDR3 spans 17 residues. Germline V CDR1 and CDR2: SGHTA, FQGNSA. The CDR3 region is CASSPRPGQGARYEQYF. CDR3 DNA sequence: TGTGCCAGCAGCCCCCGACCGGGACAGGGGGCGCGGTACGAGCAGTACTTC. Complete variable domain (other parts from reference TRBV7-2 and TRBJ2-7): GAGVSQSPSNKVTEKGKDVELRCDPISGHTALYWYRQSLGQGLEFLIYFQGNSAPDKSGLPSDRFSAERTGGSVSTLTIQRTQQEDSAVYLCASSPRPGQGARYEQYFGPGTRLTVT.

The CDR3 DNA follows: TGTGCCAGCAGCATCGGACAGGGGGGATCTTATGGCTACACCTTC. It is translated as CASSIGQGGSYGYTF. The chain combines TRBV5-6 with TRBJ1-2; 10 nucleotides align to TRBD1. This CDR3 has 15 residues. Germline CDR1 reads SGHDT; CDR2 reads YYEEEE. With 4 bases clipped from V and 5 bases from J, the junction kept 8 bases outside the gene matches.

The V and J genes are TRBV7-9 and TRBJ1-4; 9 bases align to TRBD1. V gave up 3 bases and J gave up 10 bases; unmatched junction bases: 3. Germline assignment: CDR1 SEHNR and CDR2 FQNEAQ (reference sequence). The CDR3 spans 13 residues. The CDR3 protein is CASSFDRGGKLFF. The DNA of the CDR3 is TGTGCCAGCAGCTTCGACAGGGGGGGAAAACTGTTTTTT.

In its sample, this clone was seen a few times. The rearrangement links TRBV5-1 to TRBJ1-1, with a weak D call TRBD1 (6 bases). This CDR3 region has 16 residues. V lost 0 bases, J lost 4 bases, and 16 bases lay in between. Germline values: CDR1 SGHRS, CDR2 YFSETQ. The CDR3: CASSLGLIVGATEAFF. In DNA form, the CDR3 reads TGCGCCAGCAGCTTGGGTTTAATCGTGGGGGCCACTGAAGCTTTCTTT.

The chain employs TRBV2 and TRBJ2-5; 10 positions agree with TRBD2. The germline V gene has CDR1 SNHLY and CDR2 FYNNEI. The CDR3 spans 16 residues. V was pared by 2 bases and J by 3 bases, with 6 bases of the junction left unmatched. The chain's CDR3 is CASSEYIGLAEETQYF. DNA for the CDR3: TGTGCCAGCAGTGAATATATCGGACTAGCGGAAGAGACCCAGTACTTC.

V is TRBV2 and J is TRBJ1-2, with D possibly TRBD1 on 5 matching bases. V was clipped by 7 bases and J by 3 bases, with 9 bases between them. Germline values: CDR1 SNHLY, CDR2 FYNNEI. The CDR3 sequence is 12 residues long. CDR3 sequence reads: CASMRGDYGYTF. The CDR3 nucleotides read TGTGCCAGCATGCGGGGGGACTATGGCTACACCTTC.

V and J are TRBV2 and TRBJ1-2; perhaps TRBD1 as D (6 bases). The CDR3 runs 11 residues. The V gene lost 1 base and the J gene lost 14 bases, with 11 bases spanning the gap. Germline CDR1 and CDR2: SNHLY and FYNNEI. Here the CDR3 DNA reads TGTGCCAGCAGTGAAGAGGGACAAGCGACCTTC. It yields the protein CASSEEGQATF.

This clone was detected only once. CDR3 sequence: CASKNTGTGELFF. The DNA for the CDR3 is TGTGCCAGCAAAAATACAGGGACCGGGGAGCTGTTTTTT. The chain is built from TRBV5-4 and TRBJ2-2; maybe TRBD1 (6 bases). Trimming stripped 6 bases from V and 5 bases from J, with 11 bases between. The CDR3 sequence is 13 residues long. Germline CDR1 is SGHNT and CDR2 is YYREEE (reference sequence).

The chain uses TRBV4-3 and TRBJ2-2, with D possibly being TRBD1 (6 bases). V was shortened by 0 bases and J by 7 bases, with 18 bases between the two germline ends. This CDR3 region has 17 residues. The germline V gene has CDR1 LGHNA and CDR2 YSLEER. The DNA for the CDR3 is TGCGCCAGCAGCCAAGATCAATACAGGGAGAGGGGCGGGGAGCTGTTTTTT. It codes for CASSQDQYRERGGELFF.

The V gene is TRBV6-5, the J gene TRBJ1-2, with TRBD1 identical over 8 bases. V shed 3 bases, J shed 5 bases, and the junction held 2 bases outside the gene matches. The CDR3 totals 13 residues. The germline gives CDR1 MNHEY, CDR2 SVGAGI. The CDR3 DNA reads TGTGCCAGCAGTTATACAGGGGGTTATGGCTACACCTTC. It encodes CASSYTGGYGYTF.

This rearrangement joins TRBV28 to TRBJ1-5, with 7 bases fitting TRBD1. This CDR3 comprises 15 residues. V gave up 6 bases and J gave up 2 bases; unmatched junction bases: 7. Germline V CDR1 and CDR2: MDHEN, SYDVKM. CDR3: CASRRQGEGNQPQHF. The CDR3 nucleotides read TGTGCCAGCAGGAGGCAGGGGGAGGGCAATCAGCCCCAGCATTTT.